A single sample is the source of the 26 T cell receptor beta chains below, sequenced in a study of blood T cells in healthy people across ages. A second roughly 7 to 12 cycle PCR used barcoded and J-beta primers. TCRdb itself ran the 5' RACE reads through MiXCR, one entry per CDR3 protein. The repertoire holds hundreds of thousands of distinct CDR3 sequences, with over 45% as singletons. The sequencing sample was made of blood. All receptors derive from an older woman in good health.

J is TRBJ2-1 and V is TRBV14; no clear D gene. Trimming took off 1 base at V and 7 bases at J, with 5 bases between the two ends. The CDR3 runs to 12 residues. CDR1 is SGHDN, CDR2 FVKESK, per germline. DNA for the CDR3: TGTGCCAGCAGCCAAGTTGGGAATGAGCAGTTCTTC. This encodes CASSQVGNEQFF.

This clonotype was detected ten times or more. The CDR3 sequence: CASSSGQNTEAFF. The CDR3, as DNA: TGTGCCAGCAGCTCCGGACAGAACACTGAAGCTTTCTTT. V usage is TRBV7-9 and J usage is TRBJ1-1; D is possibly TRBD1 (5 bases). Trimming left V 4 bases short and J 1 base short, with 7 bases between. The CDR3 extends over 13 amino acids. Germline lookup yields CDR1 SEHNR and CDR2 FQNEAQ (reference sequence).

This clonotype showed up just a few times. CDR3 DNA: TGTGCCAGCAGTTCCTGGACTCTCTACGAGCAGTACTTC. As protein: CASSSWTLYEQYF. The chain joins TRBV6-6 to TRBJ2-7; a possible D gene is TRBD2 (5 bases). CDR1 and CDR2 from the germline V gene are MNHNY and SVGAGI (reference sequence). The CDR3 extends over 13 amino acids. Trimming pared 4 bases from V and 3 bases from J, leaving 10 bases between.

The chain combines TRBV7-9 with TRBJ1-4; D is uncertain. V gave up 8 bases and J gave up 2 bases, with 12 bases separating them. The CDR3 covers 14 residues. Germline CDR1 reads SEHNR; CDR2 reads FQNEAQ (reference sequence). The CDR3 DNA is TGTGCCAGCGGGAGGAGCGGCACTAATGAAAAACTGTTTTTT. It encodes CASGRSGTNEKLFF.

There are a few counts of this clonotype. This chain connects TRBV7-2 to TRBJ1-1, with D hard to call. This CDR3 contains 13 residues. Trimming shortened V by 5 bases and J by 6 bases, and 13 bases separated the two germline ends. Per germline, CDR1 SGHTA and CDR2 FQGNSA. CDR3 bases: TGTGCCAGCAGCCCTCGGACCCGGGCTGAAGCTTTCTTT. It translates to CASSPRTRAEAFF.

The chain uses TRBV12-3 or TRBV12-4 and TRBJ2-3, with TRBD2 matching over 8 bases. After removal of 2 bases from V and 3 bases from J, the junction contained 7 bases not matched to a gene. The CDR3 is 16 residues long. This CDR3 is CASSLWGAGETDTQYF. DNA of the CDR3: TGTGCCAGCAGTTTATGGGGAGCGGGAGAGACAGATACGCAGTATTTT.

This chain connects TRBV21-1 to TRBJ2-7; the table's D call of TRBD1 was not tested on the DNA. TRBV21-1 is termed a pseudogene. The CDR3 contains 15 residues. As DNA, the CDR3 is TGTGCCAGCAGCAAGGGGGAGTCGGGTTCCTACGAGCAGTACTTC. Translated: CASSKGESGSYEQYF.

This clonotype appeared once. The CDR3 sequence: CASSEEGVLNTEAFF. CDR3 sequence (DNA): TGTGCCAGCAGTGAAGAGGGGGTTTTGAACACTGAAGCTTTCTTT. The V call is TRBV2, the J call TRBJ1-1; D possibly corresponds to TRBD1 (6 bases). The CDR3 loop spans 15 amino acids. Germline assignment: CDR1 SNHLY and CDR2 FYNNEI. Trimming removed 1 base at V and 0 bases at J, with 9 bases between.

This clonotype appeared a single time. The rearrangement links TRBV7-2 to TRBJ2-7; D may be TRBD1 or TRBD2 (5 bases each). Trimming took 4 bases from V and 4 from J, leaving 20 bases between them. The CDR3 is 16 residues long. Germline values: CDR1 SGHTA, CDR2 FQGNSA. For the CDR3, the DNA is TGTGCCAGCAGCTCGTCCGGGGCCGCCAGCCAATACGAGCAGTACTTC. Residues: CASSSSGAASQYEQYF.

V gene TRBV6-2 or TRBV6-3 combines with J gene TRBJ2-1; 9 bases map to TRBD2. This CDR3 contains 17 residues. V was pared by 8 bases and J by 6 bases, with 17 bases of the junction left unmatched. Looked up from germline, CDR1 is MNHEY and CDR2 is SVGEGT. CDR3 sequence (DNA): TGTGCCAGCTGCGGCGGGAGGGCGGGCCGTAGGGGCAATGAGCAGTTCTTC. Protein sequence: CASCGGRAGRRGNEQFF.

The CDR3 DNA sequence: TGTGCCAGCAGGCGGCCTAGCGATCGAGATACGCAGTATTTT. This encodes CASRRPSDRDTQYF. The chain uses TRBV6-1 and TRBJ2-3; TRBD2 is a possible D gene (6 bases). Trimming cost V 6 bases and J 5 bases, with 15 bases left between them. The CDR3 consists of 14 residues. CDR1 is MNHNS, CDR2 SASEGT, per germline.

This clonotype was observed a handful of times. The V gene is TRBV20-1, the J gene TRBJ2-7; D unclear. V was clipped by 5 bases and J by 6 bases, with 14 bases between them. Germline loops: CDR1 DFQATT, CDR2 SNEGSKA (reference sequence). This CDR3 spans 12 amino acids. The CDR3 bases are TGCAGTGCTGGGTCCCTGCCTGGCGAGCAGTACTTC. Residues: CSAGSLPGEQYF.

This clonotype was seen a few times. This CDR3 is CASSRFGSGTSYEQYF. CDR3 DNA: TGTGCCAGCAGCCGCTTCGGTAGCGGGACCTCCTACGAGCAGTACTTC. This sequence joins TRBV7-2 and TRBJ2-7; 8 nucleotides align to TRBD2. Germline CDR1 reads SGHTA; CDR2 reads FQGNSA. The CDR3 length is 16 residues. V trimming: 5 bases; J trimming: 0 bases; junction bases outside the gene matches: 9.

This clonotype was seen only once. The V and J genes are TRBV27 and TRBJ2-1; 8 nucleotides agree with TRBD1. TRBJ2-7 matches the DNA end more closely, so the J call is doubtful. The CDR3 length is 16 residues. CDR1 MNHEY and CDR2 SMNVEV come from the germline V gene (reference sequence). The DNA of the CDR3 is TGTGCCAGCAGTATCTACAGGGGGAGCTCCTACAATGAGCAGTACTTC. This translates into CASSIYRGSSYNEQYF.

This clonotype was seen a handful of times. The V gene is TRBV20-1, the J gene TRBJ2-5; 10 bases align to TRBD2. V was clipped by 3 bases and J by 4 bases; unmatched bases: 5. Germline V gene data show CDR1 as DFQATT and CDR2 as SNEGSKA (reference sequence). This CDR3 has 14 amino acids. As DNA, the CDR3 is TGCAGTGCTAGTGCCAGCGGGAGGGGAGAGACCCAGTACTTC. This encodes CSASASGRGETQYF.

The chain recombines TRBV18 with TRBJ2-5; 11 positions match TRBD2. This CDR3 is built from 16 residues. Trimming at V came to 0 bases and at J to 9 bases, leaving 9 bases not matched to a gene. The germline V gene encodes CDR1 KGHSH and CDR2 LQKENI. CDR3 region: CASSPPVGLAERAQYF. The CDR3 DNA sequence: TGTGCCAGCTCACCACCGGTGGGACTAGCGGAGAGGGCCCAGTACTTC. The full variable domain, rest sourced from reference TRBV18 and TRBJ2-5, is NAGVMQNPRHLVRRRGQEARLRCSPMKGHSHVYWYRQLPEEGLKFMVYLQKENIIDESGMPKERFSAEFPKEGPSILRIQQVVRGDSAAYFCASSPPVGLAERAQYFGPGTRLLVL.

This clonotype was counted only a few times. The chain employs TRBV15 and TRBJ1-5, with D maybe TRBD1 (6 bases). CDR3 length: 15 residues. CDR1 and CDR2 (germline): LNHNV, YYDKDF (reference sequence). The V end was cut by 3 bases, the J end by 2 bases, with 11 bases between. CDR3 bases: TGTGCCACCAGCAGGGTCGGGGGCGGCAATCAGCCCCAGCATTTT. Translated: CATSRVGGGNQPQHF.

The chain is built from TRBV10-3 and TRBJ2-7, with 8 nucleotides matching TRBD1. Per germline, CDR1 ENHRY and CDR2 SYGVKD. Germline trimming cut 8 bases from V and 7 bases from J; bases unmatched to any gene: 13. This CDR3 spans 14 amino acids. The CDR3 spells CAIGGQGSYNEQYF. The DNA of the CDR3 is TGTGCCATCGGAGGACAGGGTTCCTACAATGAGCAGTACTTC.

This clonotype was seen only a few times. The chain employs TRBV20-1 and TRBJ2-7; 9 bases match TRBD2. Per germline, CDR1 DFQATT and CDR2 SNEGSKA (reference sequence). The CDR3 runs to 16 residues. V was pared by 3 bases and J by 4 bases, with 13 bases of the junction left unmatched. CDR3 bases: TGCAGTGCTAGGGACTGGGGAGCGGGAGGTCGTTACGAGCAGTACTTC. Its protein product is CSARDWGAGGRYEQYF.

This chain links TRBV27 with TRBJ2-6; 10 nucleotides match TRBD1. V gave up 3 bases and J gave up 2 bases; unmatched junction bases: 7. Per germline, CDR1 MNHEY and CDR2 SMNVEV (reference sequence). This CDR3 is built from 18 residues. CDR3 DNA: TGTGCCAGCAGTTTTCGGACAGGGGGGAAGGCTGGGGCCAACGTCCTGACTTTC. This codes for CASSFRTGGKAGANVLTF.

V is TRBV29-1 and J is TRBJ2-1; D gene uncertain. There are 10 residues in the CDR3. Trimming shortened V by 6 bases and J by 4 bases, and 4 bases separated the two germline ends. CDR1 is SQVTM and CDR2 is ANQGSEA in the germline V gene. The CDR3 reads CSVVYNEQFF. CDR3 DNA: TGCAGCGTCGTTTACAATGAGCAGTTCTTC.

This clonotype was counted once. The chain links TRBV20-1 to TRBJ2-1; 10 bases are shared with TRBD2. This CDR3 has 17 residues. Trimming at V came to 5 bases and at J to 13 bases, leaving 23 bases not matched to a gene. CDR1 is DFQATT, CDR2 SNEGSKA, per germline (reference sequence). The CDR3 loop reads CSAVKAFLGTSEETQFF. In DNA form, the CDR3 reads TGCAGTGCTGTCAAGGCCTTCCTAGGGACTAGCGAAGAGACCCAGTTCTTC.

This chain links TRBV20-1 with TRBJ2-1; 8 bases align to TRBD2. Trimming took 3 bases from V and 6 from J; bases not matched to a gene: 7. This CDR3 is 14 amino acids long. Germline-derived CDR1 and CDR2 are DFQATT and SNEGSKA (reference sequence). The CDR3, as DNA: TGCAGTGCTAGGGGGGTAGCGGGACGCAATGAGCAGTTCTTC. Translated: CSARGVAGRNEQFF.

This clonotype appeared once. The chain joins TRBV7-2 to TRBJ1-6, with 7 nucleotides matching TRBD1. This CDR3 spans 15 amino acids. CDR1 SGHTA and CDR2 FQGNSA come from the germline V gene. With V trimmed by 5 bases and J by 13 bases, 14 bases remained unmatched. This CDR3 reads CASSTQTGDGGPLHF. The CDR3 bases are TGTGCCAGCAGCACGCAAACAGGGGATGGGGGTCCCCTCCACTTT.

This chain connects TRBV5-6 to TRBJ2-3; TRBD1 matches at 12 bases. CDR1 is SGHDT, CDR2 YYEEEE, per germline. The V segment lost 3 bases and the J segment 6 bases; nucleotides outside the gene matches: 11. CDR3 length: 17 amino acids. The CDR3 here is CASSSARDRGLRDTQYF. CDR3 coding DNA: TGTGCCAGCAGCTCTGCCCGGGACAGGGGGCTCCGGGATACGCAGTATTTT.

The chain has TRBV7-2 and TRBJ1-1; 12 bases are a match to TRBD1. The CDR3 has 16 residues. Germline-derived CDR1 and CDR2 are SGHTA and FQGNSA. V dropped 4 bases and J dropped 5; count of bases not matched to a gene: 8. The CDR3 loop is CASSSGTGGARTEAFF. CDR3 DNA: TGTGCCAGCAGCTCCGGGACAGGGGGCGCGAGGACTGAAGCTTTCTTT.